The TCR beta chain described here comes from a study of shared clonotypes between healthy human individuals. TCRdb's table, derived via immunoSEQ multiplex PCR, lists solely in-frame clones and lacks some. Here the sample spans about 2.4 million clones, 93% being singletons. Germline V gene sequence: CDR1 LNHDA, CDR2 SQIVND (reference sequence). V was clipped by 10 bases and J by 4 bases; unmatched bases: 12. CDR3 length: 15 amino acids. Sequencing was carried out using naive CD4+ T cells from PBMCs. The subset is: CD45RA+ positively selected. The chain combines TRBV19 with TRBJ1-1, with 10 bases that match TRBD1. This TCR was recovered from a man younger than 35 in good health. Some clones in this sample may be carry-over from other donors' samples. CDR3 in amino acids: CATLRTGGRPTEAFF. DNA of the CDR3: TGTGCCACCTTACGGACAGGGGGGCGGCCCACTGAAGCTTTCTTT. Variable domain in full (rest from reference TRBV19 and TRBJ1-1): DGGITQSPKYLFRKEGQNVTLSCEQNLNHDAMYWYRQDPGQGLRLIYYSQIVNDFQKGDIAEGYSVSREKKESFPLTVTSAQKNPTAFYLCATLRTGGRPTEAFFGQGTRLTVV.